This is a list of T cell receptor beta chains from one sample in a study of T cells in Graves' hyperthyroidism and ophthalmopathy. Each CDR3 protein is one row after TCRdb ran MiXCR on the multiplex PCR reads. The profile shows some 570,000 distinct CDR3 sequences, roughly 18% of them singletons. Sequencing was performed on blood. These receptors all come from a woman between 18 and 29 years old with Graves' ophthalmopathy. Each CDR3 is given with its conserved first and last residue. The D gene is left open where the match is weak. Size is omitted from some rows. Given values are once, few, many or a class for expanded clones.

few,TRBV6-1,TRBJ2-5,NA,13,TGTGCCAGCCTTCGGCAGGGCCGAGAGACCCAGTACTTC,CASLRQGRETQYF
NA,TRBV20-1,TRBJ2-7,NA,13,TGCAGTGCTACGGAACAGAGCCCCTACGAGCAGTACTTC,CSATEQSPYEQYF
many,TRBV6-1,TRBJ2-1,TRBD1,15,TGTGCCAGCAGTGAAGGACAGGGAAGAAACAATGAGCAGTTCTTC,CASSEGQGRNNEQFF
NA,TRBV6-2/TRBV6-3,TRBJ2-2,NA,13,TGTGCCAGCAGTGACCAGGGCGCCGGGGGGCTGTTTTTT,CASSDQGAGGLFF
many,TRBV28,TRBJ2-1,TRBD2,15,TGTGCCAGCAGTCCGACTAGCGGGAGGTACAATGAGCAGTTCTTC,CASSPTSGRYNEQFF
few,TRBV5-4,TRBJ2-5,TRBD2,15,TGTGCCAGCAGCTTGGCCGATGACAGCCGGGGGGCCCAGTACTTC,CASSLADDSRGAQYF
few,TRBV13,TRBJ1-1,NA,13,TGTGCCAGCAGCATGGGCCTATACACTGAAGCTTTCTTT,CASSMGLYTEAFF
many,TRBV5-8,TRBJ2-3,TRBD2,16,TGTGCCAGCAGCCCAAGGACTAGCGGGAGCCGGGATACGCAGTATTTT,CASSPRTSGSRDTQYF
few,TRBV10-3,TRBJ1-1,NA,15,TGTGCCATCAGTGCCAACGGGTATGCGGGCACTGAAGCTTTCTTT,CAISANGYAGTEAFF
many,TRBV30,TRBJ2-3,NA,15,TGTGCCTGTAATCCCGACGGGGTAGGAACAGATACGCAGTATTTT,CACNPDGVGTDTQYF
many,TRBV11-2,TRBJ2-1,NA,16,TGTGCCAGCAGCATCCCGGCAGGGGCTCCTTCCGGCGAGCAGTTCTTC,CASSIPAGAPSGEQFF
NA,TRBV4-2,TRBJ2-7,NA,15,TGTGCCAGCAGCCAGTTCTTACTATGGCGTGGGGGGCAGTACTTC,CASSQFLLWRGGQYF
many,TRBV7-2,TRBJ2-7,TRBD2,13,TGTGCCAGCAGCTCCCAGCGCGGGGGCGAGCAGTACTTC,CASSSQRGGEQYF
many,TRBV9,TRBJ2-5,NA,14,TGTGCCAGCAGCGTATATGGTGGGAAAGAGACCCAGTACTTC,CASSVYGGKETQYF
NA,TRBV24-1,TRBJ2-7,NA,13,TGTGCCACCAGTGATTTGTCCGGTGACGAGCAGTACTTC,CATSDLSGDEQYF
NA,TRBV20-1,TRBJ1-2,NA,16,TGCAGTGCCCCCTTGCCCTCAGGCGGAGTTAACTATGGCTACACCTTC,CSAPLPSGGVNYGYTF
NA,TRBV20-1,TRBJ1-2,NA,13,TGCAGTGCTAGACCCGGGGGTGACTATGGCTACACCTTC,CSARPGGDYGYTF
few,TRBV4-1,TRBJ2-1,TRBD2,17,TGCGCCAGCAGCCAAGAACTAGCGGGAAGCTCCTACAATGAGCAGTTCTTC,CASSQELAGSSYNEQFF
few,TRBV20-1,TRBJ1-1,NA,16,TGCAGTGCTAGAGGAAGGACAGCTTTCTTCAACACTGAAGCTTTCTTT,CSARGRTAFFNTEAFF
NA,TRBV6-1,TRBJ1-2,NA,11,TGTGCCAGCAGTGATTTCGTCGGCTACACCTTC,CASSDFVGYTF
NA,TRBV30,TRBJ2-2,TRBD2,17,TGTGCCTGGAGTCCTCCTTTGGGACTAGCGGGAACCGGGGAGCTGTTTTTT,CAWSPPLGLAGTGELFF
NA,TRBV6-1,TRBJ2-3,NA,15,TGTGCCAGCAGTGGGGGGGCGGGGGCGGAAGATACGCAGTATTTT,CASSGGAGAEDTQYF
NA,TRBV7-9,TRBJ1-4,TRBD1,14,TGTGCCAGCAGCTTATCCGGGACAGCCGAAAAACTGTTTTTT,CASSLSGTAEKLFF
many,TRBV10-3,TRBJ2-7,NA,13,TGTGCCATCAGTGTGACGGGGTCCTACGAGCAGTACTTC,CAISVTGSYEQYF
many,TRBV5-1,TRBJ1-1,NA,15,TGCGCCAGCAGCTTGGCCAACAGCAAGAACACTGAAGCTTTCTTT,CASSLANSKNTEAFF
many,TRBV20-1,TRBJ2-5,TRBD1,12,TGCAGTGCCAGACAGGGTCGGGAGACCCAGTACTTC,CSARQGRETQYF
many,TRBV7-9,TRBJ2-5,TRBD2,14,TGTGCCAGCAGGTCGCGGGGGGGCGGAGAGACCCAGTACTTC,CASRSRGGGETQYF
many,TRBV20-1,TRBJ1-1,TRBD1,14,TGCAGTGCTAGAGACCTACAGGGGAGCACTGAAGCTTTCTTT,CSARDLQGSTEAFF
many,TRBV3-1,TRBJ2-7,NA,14,TGTGCCAGCAGCCAAGATATGGAAGGATACGAGCAGTACTTC,CASSQDMEGYEQYF
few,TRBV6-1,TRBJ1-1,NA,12,TGTGCCAGCAAGAGGAGAGACACTGAAGCTTTCTTT,CASKRRDTEAFF
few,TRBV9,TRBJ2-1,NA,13,TGTGCCAGCAGCGTAAACACGGTTGGCGAGCAGTTCTTC,CASSVNTVGEQFF
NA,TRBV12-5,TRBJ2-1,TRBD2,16,TGTGCTAGTGGTCCCGGACTAGCGGGGGACTACAATGAGCAGTTCTTC,CASGPGLAGDYNEQFF
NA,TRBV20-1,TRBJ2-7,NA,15,TGCAGTGCAGGAACCACTTTACTAGCTACCGAGGAGCAGTACTTC,CSAGTTLLATEEQYF
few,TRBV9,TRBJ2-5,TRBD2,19,TGTGCCAGCAGCGTATCCCCGGGACTAGCGGGAGGCCCCTCCGAGACCCAGTACTTC,CASSVSPGLAGGPSETQYF
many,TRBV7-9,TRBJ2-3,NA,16,TGTGCCAGCAGCTCCACCTTGGCGGGGAGGACAGATACGCAGTATTTT,CASSSTLAGRTDTQYF
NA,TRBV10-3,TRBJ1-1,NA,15,TGTGCCATCAGTGATACGCGAGACCTGAACACTGAAGCTTTCTTT,CAISDTRDLNTEAFF
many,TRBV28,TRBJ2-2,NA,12,TGTGCCAGTACCGAGGGGGGGCGGGAGCTGTTTTTT,CASTEGGRELFF
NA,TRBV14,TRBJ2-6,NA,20,TGTGCCAGCAGCCAAGTCGGAACAGCGCTTTTGAGCTCTGGGGCCAACGTCCTGACTTTC,CASSQVGTALLSSGANVLTF
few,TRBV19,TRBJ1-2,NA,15,TGTGCCAGTAGTATAGATTTGGGGACGGTCTATGGCTACACCTTC,CASSIDLGTVYGYTF
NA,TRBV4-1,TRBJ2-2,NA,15,TGCGCCAGCAGCCAAGAGGGGGGGCACAGCGGGGAGCTGTTTTTT,CASSQEGGHSGELFF
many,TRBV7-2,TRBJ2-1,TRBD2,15,TGTGCCAGCAGCTCAAGACTAGCGGGAGTCAATGAGCAGTTCTTC,CASSSRLAGVNEQFF
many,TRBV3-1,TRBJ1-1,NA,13,TGTGCCAGCAGCCACTCCTCCGGGACTGAAGCTTTCTTT,CASSHSSGTEAFF
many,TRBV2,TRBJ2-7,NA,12,TGTGCCAGCAAATCGCAGGTAGAAGAGCAGTACTTC,CASKSQVEEQYF
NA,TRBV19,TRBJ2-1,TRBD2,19,TGTGCCAGTAGTATACCCGTTCAAATAGCGGGAGGTACCTACAATGAGCAGTTCTTC,CASSIPVQIAGGTYNEQFF
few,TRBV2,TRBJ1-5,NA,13,TGTGCAGGCAGGGAAGGTGGCAATCAGCCCCAGCATTTT,CAGREGGNQPQHF
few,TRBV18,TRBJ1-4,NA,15,TGTGCCAGCTCACCACTTAGCAGGGAAGGTGAAAAACTGTTTTTT,CASSPLSREGEKLFF
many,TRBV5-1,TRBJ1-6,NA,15,TGCGCCAGCAGCTTAAAATCTGGCGACAATTCACCCCTCCACTTT,CASSLKSGDNSPLHF
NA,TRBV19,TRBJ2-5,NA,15,TGTGCCAGTAGTATCTCGGGAGAGGGGCAAGAGACCCAGTACTTC,CASSISGEGQETQYF
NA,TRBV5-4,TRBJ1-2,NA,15,TGTGCCAGCAGCTTGGGGGGTGACCCAAGCTATGGCTACACCTTC,CASSLGGDPSYGYTF
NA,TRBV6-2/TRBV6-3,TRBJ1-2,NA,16,TGTGCCAGCAACAATCCTGTGACACGGGGAGTCTATGGCTACACCTTC,CASNNPVTRGVYGYTF
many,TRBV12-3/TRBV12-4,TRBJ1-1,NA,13,TGTGCCAGCAGCCCAGGGTTGTGGACTGAAGCTTTCTTT,CASSPGLWTEAFF
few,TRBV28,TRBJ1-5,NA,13,TGTGCCAGCAGTTTACTACGGGCCCGGGGCCAGCATTTT,CASSLLRARGQHF
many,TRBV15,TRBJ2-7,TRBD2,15,TGTGCCACCAGCAGGAGCCCGGGAGGGGGCTACGAGCAGTACTTC,CATSRSPGGGYEQYF
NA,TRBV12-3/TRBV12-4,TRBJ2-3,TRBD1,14,TGTGCCAGCAGAACAGGGGGTTGGACAGATACGCAGTATTTT,CASRTGGWTDTQYF
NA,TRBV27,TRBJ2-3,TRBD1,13,TGTGCCAGCTCATGGGACAGTCTAGATACGCAGTATTTT,CASSWDSLDTQYF